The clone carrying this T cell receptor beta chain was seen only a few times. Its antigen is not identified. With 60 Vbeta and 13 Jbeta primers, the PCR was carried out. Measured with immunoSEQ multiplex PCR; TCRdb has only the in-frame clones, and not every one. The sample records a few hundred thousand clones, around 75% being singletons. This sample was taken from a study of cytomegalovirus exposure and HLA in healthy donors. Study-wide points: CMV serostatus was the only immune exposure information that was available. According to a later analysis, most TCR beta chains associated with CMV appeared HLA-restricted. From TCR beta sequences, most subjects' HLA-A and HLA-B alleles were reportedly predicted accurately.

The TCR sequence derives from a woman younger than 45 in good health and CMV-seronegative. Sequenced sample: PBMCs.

CDR3 sequence: CASSLSGLATNEQFF. The CDR3 DNA is TGTGCCAGCAGTTTATCAGGGCTAGCAACCAATGAGCAGTTCTTC. The chain uses TRBV27 and TRBJ2-1, with a possible D match to TRBD2 (5 bases). Trimming removed 0 bases at V and 6 bases at J, with 12 bases between. The CDR3 has 15 residues. Germline V gene lookup returns CDR1 MNHEY and CDR2 SMNVEV (reference sequence).